The 4 T cell receptor beta chains listed next were all sequenced from one sample in a study of control samples from healthy donors and cancer patients (dated by TCRdb to 2018 to 2020). The library was built by means of the immunoSEQ multiplex PCR assay. This is the immuneACCESS table as TCRdb keeps it, with only in-frame sequences that have V and J called. A part of the clones is gone; compared with another copy, unresolved V genes explain less than half, and the rest is unexplained. Present in this sample are 150,000 to 200,000 clones, 94% of which were seen just once. The ten most abundant clones make up about 8.5% of the sample. The sample taken for sequencing was blood. All receptors derive from a woman aged 40-49 years in good health.

The chain couples TRBV6-5 to TRBJ1-3; D gene ambiguous. The germline V gene encodes CDR1 MNHEY and CDR2 SVGAGI. CDR3 length: 15 residues. V was trimmed by 2 bases and J by 0 bases, leaving 8 bases between them. CDR3 protein: CASSYDGSSGNTIYF. DNA for the CDR3: TGTGCCAGCAGTTACGACGGGAGCTCTGGAAACACCATATATTTT.

The V and J genes are TRBV27 and TRBJ2-2; possibly TRBD2 for D (6 bases). Germline V lookup: CDR1 MNHEY, CDR2 SMNVEV (reference sequence). Trimming took 7 bases from V and 0 from J, leaving 21 bases between them. This CDR3 is 18 amino acids long. CDR3 sequence reads: CASKVYSAGIANTGELFF. Written as DNA, the CDR3 is TGTGCCAGCAAAGTATATTCCGCGGGGATCGCGAACACCGGGGAGCTGTTTTTT.

The CDR3 DNA follows: TGTGCCACCAGCGGGGGGCTCCAAGAGACCCAGTACTTC. Protein sequence: CATSGGLQETQYF. The chain couples TRBV15 to TRBJ2-5; D may match TRBD1 or TRBD2 (6 bases each). Deletions cut 5 bases from V and 1 base from J, with 8 bases between. CDR1 and CDR2 from the germline V gene are LNHNV and YYDKDF (reference sequence). The CDR3 loop spans 13 amino acids.

The chain has TRBV5-1 and TRBJ1-2; D is ambiguous. This CDR3 contains 14 residues. Per germline, CDR1 SGHRS and CDR2 YFSETQ. Trimming left V 0 bases short and J 6 bases short, with 12 bases between. The CDR3 here is CASSLDPEGNGYTF. CDR3 coding DNA: TGCGCCAGCAGCTTGGACCCGGAAGGGAATGGCTACACCTTC.